This is a list of T cell receptor beta chains from one sample in a study of cytomegalovirus exposure and HLA in healthy donors. Clones were read by immunoSEQ multiplex PCR, and TCRdb kept only the in-frame ones, dropping some. The data hold about 190,000 clones, with roughly 80% observed a single time. The sample consisted of PBMCs. The receptors come from a man aged 45 to 65 in good health and CMV-seronegative. CDR3s include the opening cysteine and the closing phenylalanine or tryptophan. Each record gives: V gene, clone size, J gene, CDR3 protein. The listing skips clone size in some rows; elsewhere it reads once, few, many or a size class.

V gene: TRBV19; clone size: NA; J gene: TRBJ1-6; CDR3 protein: CASASTGGNSPLHF
V gene: TRBV18; clone size: few; J gene: TRBJ2-5; CDR3 protein: CASSPPELQETQYF
V gene: TRBV7-2; clone size: NA; J gene: TRBJ2-3; CDR3 protein: CASSQRTSGGADTQYF
V gene: TRBV5-1; clone size: NA; J gene: TRBJ2-5; CDR3 protein: CASSSILAREETQYF
V gene: TRBV5-1; clone size: NA; J gene: TRBJ2-3; CDR3 protein: CASSRAQERRTDTQYF
V gene: TRBV7-9; clone size: once; J gene: TRBJ2-3; CDR3 protein: CASTVPPRDTQYF
V gene: TRBV7-2; clone size: few; J gene: TRBJ1-5; CDR3 protein: CASSPGTGDGQPQHF
V gene: TRBV5-6; clone size: NA; J gene: TRBJ1-1; CDR3 protein: CASSLSGTEAFF
V gene: TRBV29-1; clone size: few; J gene: TRBJ1-5; CDR3 protein: CSITIRGSNQPQHF
V gene: TRBV6-6; clone size: NA; J gene: TRBJ2-7; CDR3 protein: CASSYAVQGFSYEQYF
V gene: TRBV5-1; clone size: NA; J gene: TRBJ1-3; CDR3 protein: CASSGGQAPDTIYF
V gene: TRBV5-3; clone size: NA; J gene: TRBJ2-1; CDR3 protein: CARLGGELSYNEQFF
V gene: TRBV11-2; clone size: NA; J gene: TRBJ2-1; CDR3 protein: CASSLTSGDHEQFF
V gene: TRBV6-6; clone size: NA; J gene: TRBJ1-2; CDR3 protein: CASSEGQGAYGYTF
V gene: TRBV7-2; clone size: NA; J gene: TRBJ1-5; CDR3 protein: CASSFRSNQPQHF
V gene: TRBV19; clone size: NA; J gene: TRBJ2-3; CDR3 protein: CASRVFGDLTDTQYF
V gene: TRBV19; clone size: NA; J gene: TRBJ1-5; CDR3 protein: CASKLLGAQPQHF
V gene: TRBV7-9; clone size: NA; J gene: TRBJ2-7; CDR3 protein: CASSRGASYEQYF
V gene: TRBV2; clone size: NA; J gene: TRBJ2-1; CDR3 protein: CASSFLASYNEQFF
V gene: TRBV10-1; clone size: once; J gene: TRBJ2-1; CDR3 protein: CASSESAGLAFNEQFF
V gene: TRBV2; clone size: NA; J gene: TRBJ1-4; CDR3 protein: CASSVAGFDEKLLF
V gene: TRBV7-2; clone size: NA; J gene: TRBJ2-1; CDR3 protein: CASVWGGNNEQFF
V gene: TRBV5-6; clone size: NA; J gene: TRBJ2-5; CDR3 protein: CASSLGGKSAMETQYF
V gene: TRBV4-3; clone size: NA; J gene: TRBJ2-3; CDR3 protein: CASSQDLVRRTSTDTQYF